This TCR beta chain came from a study of graft-versus-host responses after intestinal transplantation. As for the study in general: Uniformly, recipients were administered anti-thymocyte globulin induction with subsequent tacrolimus and steroids for two to three years.

General study points: Recipient marrow harbored GvH clones, some of which surfaced first in ileum or blood. When patients had graft-donor T cell macrochimerism, their allografts held high graft-versus-host to host-versus-graft clonal ratios.

Researchers placed roughly 200,000 CFSE-labeled responder cells in culture with roughly 200,000 irradiated, violet-dye-labeled stimulator cells. Germline CDR1 SGDLS, CDR2 YYNGEE. The CDR3 sequence is 16 residues long. V dropped 4 bases and J dropped 7; count of bases not matched to a gene: 7. Using immunoSEQ multiplex PCR, the repertoire was profiled, and TCRdb retains in-frame clones only, with some absent. This table has some 7,000 clones, less than 40% appearing once. This TCR derives from a human patient who was an organ donor for intestinal transplantation. This specimen consisted of alloreactive CD4+ T cells from a mixed lymphocyte reaction culture, obtained before transplantation. Indicated subset: CFSE-low proliferating T cells sorted from roughly 6-day pre-transplant mixed lymphocyte reaction (GvH or HvG direction). This chain uses TRBV9 with TRBJ2-5, with 16 bases identical to TRBD2. In DNA, the CDR3 is TGTGCCAGCAGCCCCGGGACTAGCGGGGGGGAGGGGACCCAGTACTTC. It translates to CASSPGTSGGEGTQYF.